This is a list of T cell receptor beta chains from one sample in a study of blood T cells in healthy people across ages. TCRdb re-derived calls from the 5' RACE reads in MiXCR, one entry per CDR3 protein. The table has about 720,000 distinct CDR3 sequences, 22% seen once; the top ten hold 20% to 25%. Sequencing was done on a sample of blood. These receptors were taken from a man between 65 and 79 years old in good health. Both conserved end residues are part of each CDR3. D genes are given only for firm matches. Expanded clones get a size class; other rows say once, few or many, or leave the size out.

J: TRBJ1-5; D: NA; size: NA; V: TRBV12-3/TRBV12-4; DNA: TGTGCCAGCAGTTTGTCGTTCAGAAATAGCAATCAGCCCCAGCATTTT; CDR3: CASSLSFRNSNQPQHF
J: TRBJ2-3; D: NA; size: few; V: TRBV27; DNA: TGTGCCAGCAAGAGGGGTCCTTCTAGCACAGATACGCAGTATTTT; CDR3: CASKRGPSSTDTQYF
J: TRBJ2-5; D: NA; size: NA; V: TRBV12-3/TRBV12-4; DNA: TGTGCCAGCAGTTTCGGGGGCGGGGCGTCTGAGACCCAGTACTTC; CDR3: CASSFGGGASETQYF
J: TRBJ1-3; D: NA; size: NA; V: TRBV6-2/TRBV6-3; DNA: TGTGCCAGCAGTTCCACACGGTCTTCTGGAAACACCATATATTTT; CDR3: CASSSTRSSGNTIYF
J: TRBJ2-3; D: NA; size: few; V: TRBV5-1; DNA: TGCGCCAGCAGCGGGGAGGGGACACGCACAGATACGCAGTATTTT; CDR3: CASSGEGTRTDTQYF
J: TRBJ2-7; D: NA; size: NA; V: TRBV12-3/TRBV12-4; DNA: TGTGCCAGCAGTGAGACCCGAAGCTCCTACGAGCAGTACTTC; CDR3: CASSETRSSYEQYF
J: TRBJ2-3; D: TRBD2; size: NA; V: TRBV2; DNA: TGTGCCAGCACCACTGAAGTAGCGGGAGAGGGGACAGATACGCAGTATTTT; CDR3: CASTTEVAGEGTDTQYF
J: TRBJ2-5; D: NA; size: few; V: TRBV20-1; DNA: TGCAGTGCTAGAGTTAGGGCTTTGGAGACCCAGTACTTC; CDR3: CSARVRALETQYF
J: TRBJ2-4; D: NA; size: few; V: TRBV28; DNA: TGTGCCAGCAGTTTAGTTGGGGGGAAGAACATTCAGTACTTC; CDR3: CASSLVGGKNIQYF
J: TRBJ1-2; D: TRBD1; size: few; V: TRBV5-1; DNA: TGCGCCAGCAGCCCGGCCTTTCGACAGGGGGCGCATGGAGGCTACACCTTC; CDR3: CASSPAFRQGAHGGYTF
J: TRBJ2-3; D: NA; size: few; V: TRBV5-1; DNA: TGCGCCAGCAGAAACGGCCTGGCCAGCACAGATACGCAGTATTTT; CDR3: CASRNGLASTDTQYF
J: TRBJ1-1; D: TRBD1; size: few; V: TRBV20-1; DNA: TGCAGTGGCCCGTCCCGGGACAGGGCCGTAGGCGCTGAAGCTTTCTTT; CDR3: CSGPSRDRAVGAEAFF
J: TRBJ1-2; D: NA; size: few; V: TRBV27; DNA: TGTGCCAGCAGCCAGAGATTACCAACAGATGGCTACACCTTC; CDR3: CASSQRLPTDGYTF
J: TRBJ1-4; D: NA; size: few; V: TRBV20-1; DNA: TGCAGTGCTAGCGTGGGAGGAGTTGAAAAACTGTTTTTT; CDR3: CSASVGGVEKLFF
J: TRBJ2-5; D: NA; size: NA; V: TRBV10-3; DNA: TGTGCCATGGCGTTGGGCCCCCAAGAGACCCAGTACTTC; CDR3: CAMALGPQETQYF